The rows below give T cell receptor beta chains drawn from one sample of a study of cytomegalovirus exposure and HLA in healthy donors. Measured with immunoSEQ multiplex PCR; TCRdb has only the in-frame clones, and not every one. The sample shows about 180,000 clones, around 75% of them seen only once. What was sequenced was PBMCs. All receptors derive from a male donor in good health and CMV-seronegative. CDR3s include the opening cysteine and the closing phenylalanine or tryptophan.

CDR3,V,J
CASSPQRETQYF,TRBV14,TRBJ2-5
CAWSNSATYNEQFF,TRBV30,TRBJ2-1
CASSGTGNEQFF,TRBV6-6,TRBJ2-1
CASTLDRAYQPQHF,TRBV2,TRBJ1-5
CASRWITSGQETQYF,TRBV6-5,.
CASSDPPLGLAGGNEQFF,TRBV9,TRBJ2-1
CASSLGLSSGNTIYF,TRBV28,TRBJ1-3
CASSLERGFHEQFF,TRBV5-1,TRBJ2-1
CASSPEGTLLYEQYF,TRBV9,TRBJ2-7
CASSVGGANTGELFF,TRBV9,TRBJ2-2
CASRPQGFVYGYTF,TRBV7-9,TRBJ1-2
CASSRKSDRGPNTGELFF,TRBV7-3,TRBJ2-2
CASSSRTGRVDQPQHF,TRBV27,TRBJ1-5
CASSSRQGWANTEAFF,TRBV11-2,TRBJ1-1
CAWISRGGTYEQYF,TRBV30,TRBJ2-7
CASSDHLSGGSYNEQFF,TRBV9,TRBJ2-1
CASSKGLAGADTQYF,TRBV6-5,TRBJ2-3
CAWSPRGTVNQPQHF,TRBV30,TRBJ1-5
CAWSAGQVNQPQHF,TRBV30,TRBJ1-5
CASRGTSDYNEQFF,TRBV6-6,TRBJ2-1
CASSLGSSETDTQYF,TRBV7-3,TRBJ2-3
CASSASGRSYNEQFF,TRBV7-7,TRBJ2-1
CARSTRGNTEAFF,TRBV5-3,TRBJ1-1
CASSLGYSGPNNEQFF,TRBV11-2,TRBJ2-1
CASSIGTRPPGELFF,TRBV19,TRBJ2-2
CASSPGGPYKLGSTEAFF,TRBV5-4,TRBJ1-1
CASSWMAGGLEQYF,TRBV28,TRBJ2-7
CASSGQGNTEAFF,TRBV6-5,TRBJ1-1
CASSLSPGEVLVGEQFF,TRBV27,TRBJ2-1
CASSPDLRTQYF,TRBV9,TRBJ2-3
CASSLFAGTDTQYF,TRBV27,TRBJ2-3
CASSQEPVLADTQYF,TRBV4-1,TRBJ2-3
CASRLQGAGTEAFF,TRBV4-3,TRBJ1-1
CASSLASGTSYNEQFF,TRBV7-9,TRBJ2-1
CASSFDRAGANVLTF,TRBV28,TRBJ2-6
CASSIDATYEQYF,TRBV19,TRBJ2-7
CAWSAAAGSPLHF,TRBV30,TRBJ1-6
CAIGGSGRYEQYF,TRBV28,TRBJ2-7
CASSIGQRTEAFF,TRBV19,TRBJ1-1
CASSPYPSGVSRSYNEQFF,TRBV18,TRBJ2-1
CASSRTSGYNEQYF,TRBV14,TRBJ2-7
CASSRMNTEAFF,TRBV6-5,TRBJ1-1
CASSLEYPTGKTGNTIYF,TRBV27,TRBJ1-3
CASSLRTGLGVSQPQHF,TRBV11-3,TRBJ1-5
CASSRDGGRSSYEQYF,TRBV5-1,TRBJ2-7
CASSPVTENTEAFF,TRBV4-2,TRBJ1-1
CATNRNSNQPQHF,TRBV28,TRBJ1-5
CASSISGQPNQPQHF,TRBV19,TRBJ1-5
CASSYTGVSNQPQHF,TRBV28,TRBJ1-5
CATSPAGWEPQHF,TRBV7-2,TRBJ1-5
CASSPGLAGVNEQFF,TRBV28,TRBJ2-1
CASSIGGNEQYF,TRBV19,TRBJ2-7
CASSIRTSGDYEQYF,TRBV11-1,TRBJ2-7
CASSSEVGTASPNTIYF,TRBV19,TRBJ1-3
CASSLEGGLGGYTF,TRBV5-4,TRBJ1-2
CASNSPTGGKYEQYF,TRBV6-1,TRBJ2-7
CASTRAGNSPLHF,TRBV25-1,TRBJ1-6